These 9 T cell receptor beta chains were sequenced from one sample in a study of shared clonotypes between healthy human individuals. Sequencing was performed with immunoSEQ multiplex PCR; in TCRdb, only in-frame clones are kept and a portion is missing. Of roughly 1,600,000 clones listed, about 98.5% are singletons. Sequenced: naive CD4+ T cells sorted from blood. Described subset: CD45RA+ positively selected. Receptors originate from a man younger than 45 in good health.

With regard to this clone: The sample holds other DNA sequences that translate to the same CDR3. The rearrangement links TRBV28 to TRBJ2-7; no clear D gene. The CDR3 is 12 residues long. Trimming stripped 5 bases from V and 7 bases from J, with 12 bases between. Germline loops: CDR1 MDHEN, CDR2 SYDVKM. The CDR3 nucleotides are TGTGCCAGCAGTCTCAGCAGTGGAGAGCAGTACTTC. Protein sequence: CASSLSSGEQYF. The full variable domain, its missing parts supplied by reference TRBV28 and TRBJ2-7, is DVKVTQSSRYLVKRTGEKVFLECVQDMDHENMFWYRQDPGLGLRLIYFSYDVKMKEKGDIPEGYSVSREKKERFSLILESASTNQTSMYLCASSLSSGEQYFGPGTRLTVT.

The chain combines TRBV7-8 with TRBJ2-7; D assignment may be TRBD1 or TRBD2 (5 bases each). The CDR3 covers 16 residues. The germline V gene encodes CDR1 SGHVS and CDR2 FQNEAQ. V was trimmed by 1 base and J by 7 bases, leaving 20 bases between them. For the CDR3, the DNA is TGTGCCAGCAGCTTAGGTTCCCCCTACAGGACTCGGGAGCAGTACTTC. Translated, it gives CASSLGSPYRTREQYF.

This rearrangement joins TRBV18 to TRBJ2-1; D not resolved. The CDR3 length is 13 residues. The germline gives CDR1 KGHSH, CDR2 LQKENI. V was cut by 1 base and J by 8 bases, with 9 bases left in between. CDR3 sequence: CASSPRSADEQFF. The CDR3 nucleotides are TGTGCCAGCTCACCACGATCCGCGGATGAGCAGTTCTTC.

The V gene is TRBV28, the J gene TRBJ1-5; TRBD1 matches at 12 bases. The length of the CDR3 is 18 residues. Germline values: CDR1 MDHEN, CDR2 SYDVKM. V gave up 7 bases and J gave up 1 base; unmatched junction bases: 11. The CDR3 DNA follows: TGTGCCAGCAATCCGCCGGGACAGGGGGCGCGGAGCAATCAGCCCCAGCATTTT. Its protein product is CASNPPGQGARSNQPQHF.

The chain uses TRBV5-1 and TRBJ1-3, with 9 nucleotides matching TRBD1. The trim removed 3 bases at V and 3 bases at J, leaving 7 bases unmatched. The CDR3 extends over 16 amino acids. The V gene's germline CDR1 is SGHRS and CDR2 YFSETQ. The chain's CDR3 is CASSSEGTGSGNTIYF. For the CDR3, the DNA is TGCGCCAGCAGCTCCGAGGGGACAGGGAGTGGAAACACCATATATTTT.

V gene TRBV10-3 combines with J gene TRBJ1-1, with a tentative D call TRBD1 (5 bases). Germline loops: CDR1 ENHRY, CDR2 SYGVKD. Trimming left V 11 bases short and J 5 bases short, with 18 bases between. The CDR3 has 13 residues. In nucleotides, the CDR3 is TGTGCCCGTCGGGAGGGGCGCCTGACTGAAGCTTTCTTT. Protein product: CARREGRLTEAFF.

V is TRBV4-1 and J is TRBJ2-2; 7 positions match TRBD2. Germline V gene lookup returns CDR1 MGHRA and CDR2 YSYEKL. V lost 2 bases to trimming and J lost 0 bases; unmatched junction nucleotides: 6. The CDR3 covers 17 residues. CDR3 protein: CASSQRRSGPNTGELFF. The CDR3 DNA reads TGCGCCAGCAGCCAACGTCGTAGCGGGCCGAACACCGGGGAGCTGTTTTTT.

This chain uses TRBV18 with TRBJ2-3; 9 nucleotides align to TRBD2. The ends lost 3 bases at V and 0 bases at J; junction bases unmatched: 13. Germline V lookup: CDR1 KGHSH, CDR2 LQKENI. This CDR3 region has 19 residues. The CDR3 region is CASSPLPQTSGASTDTQYF. As DNA, the CDR3 is TGTGCCAGCTCACCGCTCCCCCAGACTAGCGGAGCTAGCACAGATACGCAGTATTTT.

Here the CDR3 DNA reads TGCGCCAGCAGCTTGGAGGCATCCAAATCCTACGAGCAGTACTTC. Translation: CASSLEASKSYEQYF. This rearrangement joins TRBV5-1 to TRBJ2-7; unclear D gene. V was trimmed by 0 bases and J by 1 base, leaving 11 bases between them. This CDR3 contains 15 residues. Germline V gives CDR1 SGHRS, CDR2 YFSETQ.